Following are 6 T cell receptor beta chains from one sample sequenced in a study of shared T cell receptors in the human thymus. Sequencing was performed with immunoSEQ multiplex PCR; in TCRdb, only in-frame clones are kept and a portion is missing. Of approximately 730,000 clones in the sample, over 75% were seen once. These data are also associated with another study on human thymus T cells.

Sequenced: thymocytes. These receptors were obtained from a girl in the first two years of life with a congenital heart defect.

DNA of the CDR3: TGTGCCAGCCTGAGGGGGGGAAGGCGCCAGCCCCAGCATTTT. It encodes CASLRGGRRQPQHF. The chain carries TRBV6-1 and TRBJ1-5; weak D call: TRBD1 (6 bases). This CDR3 is 14 amino acids long. The germline V and J ends were trimmed by 8 bases and 7 bases, with 18 bases remaining between them. From germline, CDR1 is MNHNS and CDR2 SASEGT.

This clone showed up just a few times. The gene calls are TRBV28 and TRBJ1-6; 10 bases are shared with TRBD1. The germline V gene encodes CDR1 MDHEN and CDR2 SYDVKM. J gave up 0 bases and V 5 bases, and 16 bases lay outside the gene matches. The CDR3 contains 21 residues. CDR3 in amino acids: CASSEWDRGRLLSSYNSPLHF. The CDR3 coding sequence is TGTGCCAGCAGTGAATGGGACAGGGGCCGACTTCTCTCCTCCTATAATTCACCCCTCCACTTT.

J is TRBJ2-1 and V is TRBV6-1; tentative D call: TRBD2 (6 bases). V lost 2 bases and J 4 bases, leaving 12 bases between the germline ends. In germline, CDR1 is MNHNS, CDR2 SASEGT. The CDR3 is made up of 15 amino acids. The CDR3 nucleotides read TGTGCCAGCAGTGAACGGCCAGGGAGGTACAATGAGCAGTTCTTC. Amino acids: CASSERPGRYNEQFF.

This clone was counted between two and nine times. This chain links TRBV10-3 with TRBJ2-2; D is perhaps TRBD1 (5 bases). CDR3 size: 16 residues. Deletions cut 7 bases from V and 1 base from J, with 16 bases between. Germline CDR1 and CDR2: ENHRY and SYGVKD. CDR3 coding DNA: TGTGCCATCACCCAAAGAGACAGAGGGAACACCGGGGAGCTGTTTTTT. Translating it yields CAITQRDRGNTGELFF.

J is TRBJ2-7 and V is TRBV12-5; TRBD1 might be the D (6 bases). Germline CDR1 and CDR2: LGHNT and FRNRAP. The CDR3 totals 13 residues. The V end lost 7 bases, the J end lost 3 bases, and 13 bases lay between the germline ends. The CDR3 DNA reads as TGTGCTAGTGAGGGGGTGTCGGGCTACGAGCAGTACTTC. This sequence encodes CASEGVSGYEQYF.

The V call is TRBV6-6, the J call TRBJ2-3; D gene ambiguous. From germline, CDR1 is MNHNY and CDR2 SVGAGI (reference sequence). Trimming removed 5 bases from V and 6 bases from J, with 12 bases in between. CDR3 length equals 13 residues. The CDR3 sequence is CASSQDSPDTQYF. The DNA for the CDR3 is TGTGCCAGCAGTCAAGACTCTCCGGATACGCAGTATTTT.